The rows below give T cell receptor beta chains drawn from one sample of a study of monozygotic twins with inflammatory bowel disease. TCRdb reanalyzed the 5' RACE reads and collapses them to one entry per CDR3 protein, without DNA. The sample totals approximately 210,000 distinct CDR3 sequences. Sequences were obtained from blood. The receptor source for this set is a human donor with ulcerative colitis or Crohn's disease, or a healthy co-twin of an affected twin (not recorded which). CDR3s include the opening cysteine and the closing phenylalanine or tryptophan.

len: 12; v_gene: TRBV20-1; j_gene: TRBJ2-2; CDR3aa: CSALRHTGELFF
len: 16; v_gene: TRBV20-1; j_gene: TRBJ2-1; CDR3aa: CSAEALAASSYNEQFF
len: 17; v_gene: TRBV12-3/TRBV12-4; j_gene: TRBJ2-1; CDR3aa: CASSFLRQGASYNEQFF
len: 13; v_gene: TRBV7-2; j_gene: TRBJ2-1; CDR3aa: CASSLEGENEQFF
len: 12; v_gene: TRBV2; j_gene: TRBJ2-1; CDR3aa: CASDRAYNEQFF
len: 13; v_gene: TRBV20-1; j_gene: TRBJ2-1; CDR3aa: CSAGRGRSSEQFF
len: 12; v_gene: TRBV7-3; j_gene: TRBJ1-1; CDR3aa: CASSSGGTEAFF
len: 14; v_gene: TRBV5-5; j_gene: TRBJ2-1; CDR3aa: CASSLLPLGNEQFF
len: 13; v_gene: TRBV12-3/TRBV12-4; j_gene: TRBJ2-7; CDR3aa: CASTVDRKYEQYF
len: 14; v_gene: TRBV20-1; j_gene: TRBJ1-5; CDR3aa: CSARDGTGNEPQHF
len: 15; v_gene: TRBV7-8; j_gene: TRBJ2-2; CDR3aa: CASSLAGSGTGELFF
len: 11; v_gene: TRBV20-1; j_gene: TRBJ1-1; CDR3aa: CSAGYLTEAFF
len: 14; v_gene: TRBV4-3; j_gene: TRBJ1-1; CDR3aa: CASSFLTWETEAFF
len: 14; v_gene: TRBV20-1; j_gene: TRBJ1-6; CDR3aa: CSASGTGVGSPLHF
len: 17; v_gene: TRBV18; j_gene: TRBJ1-1; CDR3aa: CASSTGTGGISSTEAFF
len: 11; v_gene: TRBV7-8; j_gene: TRBJ1-1; CDR3aa: CASSAGVEAFF
len: 14; v_gene: TRBV18; j_gene: TRBJ2-7; CDR3aa: CASSPQRSSYEQYF
len: 12; v_gene: TRBV7-9; j_gene: TRBJ1-5; CDR3aa: CASSLISEPQHF
len: 16; v_gene: TRBV5-1; j_gene: TRBJ1-4; CDR3aa: CASSLGGQGANEKLFF
len: 14; v_gene: TRBV27; j_gene: TRBJ2-1; CDR3aa: CASSFQRAYNEQFF
len: 15; v_gene: TRBV6-1; j_gene: TRBJ2-2; CDR3aa: CASSDYKGRSGELFF
len: 17; v_gene: TRBV4-1; j_gene: TRBJ2-2; CDR3aa: CASSGWFQGDVAGELFF
len: 17; v_gene: TRBV7-3; j_gene: TRBJ2-6; CDR3aa: CASSLFGGTDGANVLTF
len: 12; v_gene: TRBV7-6; j_gene: TRBJ2-7; CDR3aa: CASSSLTEPQYF
len: 14; v_gene: TRBV5-1; j_gene: TRBJ2-3; CDR3aa: CASSPGTGEDTQYF
len: 17; v_gene: TRBV5-6; j_gene: TRBJ2-1; CDR3aa: CASSESTGVERYNEQFF
len: 13; v_gene: TRBV20-1; j_gene: TRBJ2-5; CDR3aa: CSVIPTGGKTQYF
len: 13; v_gene: TRBV28; j_gene: TRBJ1-2; CDR3aa: CASSSLQNYGYTF